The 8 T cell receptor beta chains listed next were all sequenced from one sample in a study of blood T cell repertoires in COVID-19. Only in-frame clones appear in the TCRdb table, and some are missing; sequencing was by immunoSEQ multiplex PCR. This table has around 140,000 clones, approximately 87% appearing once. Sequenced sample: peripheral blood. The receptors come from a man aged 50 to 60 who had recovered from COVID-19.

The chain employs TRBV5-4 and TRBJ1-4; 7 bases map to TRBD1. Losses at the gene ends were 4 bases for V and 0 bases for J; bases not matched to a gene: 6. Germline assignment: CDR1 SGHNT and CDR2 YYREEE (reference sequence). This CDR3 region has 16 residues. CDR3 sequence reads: CASSPDRDATNEKLFF. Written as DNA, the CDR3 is TGTGCCAGCAGCCCCGACAGGGATGCAACTAATGAAAAACTGTTTTTT.

This CDR3 reads CASSISSRGGQETQYF. CDR3 DNA sequence: TGTGCCAGTAGTATCTCTTCCCGGGGGGGCCAAGAGACCCAGTACTTC. The chain combines TRBV19 with TRBJ2-5; TRBD2 aligns across 8 bases. Germline lookup yields CDR1 LNHDA and CDR2 SQIVND (reference sequence). The CDR3 sequence is 16 residues long. Trimming removed 3 bases from V and 1 base from J; junction bases left unmatched: 7.

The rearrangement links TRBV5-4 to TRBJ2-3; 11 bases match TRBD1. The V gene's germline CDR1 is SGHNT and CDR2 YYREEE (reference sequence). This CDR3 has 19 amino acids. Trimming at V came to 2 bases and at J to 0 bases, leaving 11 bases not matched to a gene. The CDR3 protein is CASSLDPGQGVGSTDTQYF. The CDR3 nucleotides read TGTGCCAGCAGCTTAGATCCGGGACAGGGGGTAGGCAGCACAGATACGCAGTATTTT.

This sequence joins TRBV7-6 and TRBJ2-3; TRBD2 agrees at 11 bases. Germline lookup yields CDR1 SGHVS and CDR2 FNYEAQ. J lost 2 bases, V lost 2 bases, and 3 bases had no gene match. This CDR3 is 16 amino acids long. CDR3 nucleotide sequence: TGTGCCAGCAGCTTAAGACTAGCGGGGACCACAGATACGCAGTATTTT. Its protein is CASSLRLAGTTDTQYF.

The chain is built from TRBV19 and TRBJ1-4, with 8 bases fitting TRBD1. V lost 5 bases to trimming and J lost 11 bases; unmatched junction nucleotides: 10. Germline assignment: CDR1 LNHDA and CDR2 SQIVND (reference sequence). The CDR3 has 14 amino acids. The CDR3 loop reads CASSSGGGPLKLFF. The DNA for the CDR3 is TGTGCCAGTAGTTCAGGGGGCGGCCCACTCAAACTGTTTTTT. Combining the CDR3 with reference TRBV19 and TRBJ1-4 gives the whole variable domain DGGITQSPKYLFRKEGQNVTLSCEQNLNHDAMYWYRQDPGQGLRLIYYSQIVNDFQKGDIAEGYSVSREKKESFPLTVTSAQKNPTAFYLCASSSGGGPLKLFFGSGTQLSVL.

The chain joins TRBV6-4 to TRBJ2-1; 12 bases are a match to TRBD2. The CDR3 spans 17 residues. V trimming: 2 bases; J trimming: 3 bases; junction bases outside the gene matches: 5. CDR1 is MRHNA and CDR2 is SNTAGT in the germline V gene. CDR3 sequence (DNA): TGTGCCAGCAGTGACAGTTCTAGCGGGGGGGGCTACAATGAGCAGTTCTTC. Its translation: CASSDSSSGGGYNEQFF.

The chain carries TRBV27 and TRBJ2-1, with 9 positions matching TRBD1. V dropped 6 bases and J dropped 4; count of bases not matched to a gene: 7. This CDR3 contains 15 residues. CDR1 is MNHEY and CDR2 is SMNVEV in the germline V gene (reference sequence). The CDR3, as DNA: TGTGCCAGCAGGGCCGGGACAGGGTCATACAATGAGCAGTTCTTC. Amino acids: CASRAGTGSYNEQFF.

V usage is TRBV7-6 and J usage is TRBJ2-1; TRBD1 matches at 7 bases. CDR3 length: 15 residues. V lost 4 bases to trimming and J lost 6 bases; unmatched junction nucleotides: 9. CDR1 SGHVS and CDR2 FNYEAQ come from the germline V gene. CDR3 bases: TGTGCCAGCAGCTATAGCGAGGGACAGCTCAATGAGCAGTTCTTC. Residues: CASSYSEGQLNEQFF.